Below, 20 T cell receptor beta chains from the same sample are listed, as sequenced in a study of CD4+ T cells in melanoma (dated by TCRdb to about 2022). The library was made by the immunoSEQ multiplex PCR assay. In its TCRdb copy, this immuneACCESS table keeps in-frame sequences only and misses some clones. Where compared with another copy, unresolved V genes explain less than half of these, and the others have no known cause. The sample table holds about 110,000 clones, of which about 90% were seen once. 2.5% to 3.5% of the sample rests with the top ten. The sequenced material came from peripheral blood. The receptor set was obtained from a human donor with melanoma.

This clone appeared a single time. The DNA of the CDR3 is TGCGCCAGCAGCTTGCTAGCGGGGGGGATATTTGGTGAGCAGTTCTTC. Translated: CASSLLAGGIFGEQFF. The chain links TRBV5-1 to TRBJ2-1, with 12 bases matching TRBD2. Germline CDR1 and CDR2: SGHRS and YFSETQ. V was pared by 1 base and J by 9 bases, with 8 bases of the junction left unmatched. The CDR3 is made up of 16 amino acids. The full variable domain, rest sourced from reference TRBV5-1 and TRBJ2-1, is KAGVTQTPRYLIKTRGQQVTLSCSPISGHRSVSWYQQTPGQGLQFLFEYFSETQRNKGNFPGRFSGRQFSNSRSEMNVSTLELGDSALYLCASSLLAGGIFGEQFFGPGTRLTVL.

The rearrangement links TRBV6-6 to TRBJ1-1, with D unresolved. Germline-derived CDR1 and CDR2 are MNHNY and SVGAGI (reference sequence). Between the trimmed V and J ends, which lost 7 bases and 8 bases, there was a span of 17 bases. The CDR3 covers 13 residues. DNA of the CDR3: TGTGCCAGCACTGATTCAGTCGGGTTGGAAGCTTTCTTT. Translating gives CASTDSVGLEAFF.

The CDR3 bases are TGTGCCAGCAGTGATGGGGTTACGGATGAGCAGTTCTTC. This codes for CASSDGVTDEQFF. The chain combines TRBV2 with TRBJ2-1; no firm D call. The germline V gene encodes CDR1 SNHLY and CDR2 FYNNEI. This CDR3 has 13 amino acids. Trimming cost V 3 bases and J 8 bases, with 11 bases left between them.

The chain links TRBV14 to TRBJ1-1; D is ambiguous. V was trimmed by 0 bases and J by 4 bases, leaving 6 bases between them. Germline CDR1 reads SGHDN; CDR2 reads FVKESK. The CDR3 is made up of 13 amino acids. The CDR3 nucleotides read TGTGCCAGCAGCCAAGACATACTCACTGAAGCTTTCTTT. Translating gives CASSQDILTEAFF.

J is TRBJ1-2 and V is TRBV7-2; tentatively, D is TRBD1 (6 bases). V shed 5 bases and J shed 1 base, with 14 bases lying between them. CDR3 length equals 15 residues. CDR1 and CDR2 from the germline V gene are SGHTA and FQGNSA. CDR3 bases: TGTGCCAGCAGCCCGTTCAGGGGAGTTAACTATGGCTACACCTTC. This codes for CASSPFRGVNYGYTF.

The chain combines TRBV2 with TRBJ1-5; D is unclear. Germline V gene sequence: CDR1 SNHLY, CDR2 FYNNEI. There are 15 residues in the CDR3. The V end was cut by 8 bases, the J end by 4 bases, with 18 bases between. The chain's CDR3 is CASGPRTATNQPQHF. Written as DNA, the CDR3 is TGTGCCAGCGGACCAAGGACGGCCACGAATCAGCCCCAGCATTTT.

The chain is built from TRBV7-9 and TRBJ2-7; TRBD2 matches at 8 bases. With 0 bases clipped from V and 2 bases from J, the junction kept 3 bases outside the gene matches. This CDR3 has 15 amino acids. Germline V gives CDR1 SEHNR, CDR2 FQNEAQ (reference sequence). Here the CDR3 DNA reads TGTGCCAGCAGCTTAGCGTTAGCGGGAACCTACGAGCAGTACTTC. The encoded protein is CASSLALAGTYEQYF. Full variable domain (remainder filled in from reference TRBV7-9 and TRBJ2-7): DTGVSQNPRHKITKRGQNVTFRCDPISEHNRLYWYRQTLGQGPEFLTYFQNEAQLEKSRLLSDRFSAERPKGSFSTLEIQRTEQGDSAMYLCASSLALAGTYEQYFGPGTRLTVT.

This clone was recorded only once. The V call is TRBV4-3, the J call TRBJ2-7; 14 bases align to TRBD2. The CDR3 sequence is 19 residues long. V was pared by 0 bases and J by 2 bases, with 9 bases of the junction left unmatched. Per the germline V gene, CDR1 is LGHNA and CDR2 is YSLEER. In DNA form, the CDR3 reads TGCGCCAGCAGCCAAGATAGCGGACTAGCGGGAGGCAAAACCTACGAGCAGTACTTC. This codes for CASSQDSGLAGGKTYEQYF.

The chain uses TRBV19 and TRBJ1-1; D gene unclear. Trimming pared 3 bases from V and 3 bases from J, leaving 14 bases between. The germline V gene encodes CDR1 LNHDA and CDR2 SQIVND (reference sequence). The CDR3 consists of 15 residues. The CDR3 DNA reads TGTGCCAGTAGTATCCGGCGGCCCCCGGACACTGAAGCTTTCTTT. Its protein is CASSIRRPPDTEAFF.

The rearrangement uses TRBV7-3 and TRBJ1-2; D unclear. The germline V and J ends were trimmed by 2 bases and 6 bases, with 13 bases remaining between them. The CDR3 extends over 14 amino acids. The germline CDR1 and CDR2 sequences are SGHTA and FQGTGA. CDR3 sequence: CASSLQNAGDGYTF. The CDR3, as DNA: TGTGCCAGCAGCTTACAAAACGCGGGAGATGGCTACACCTTC.

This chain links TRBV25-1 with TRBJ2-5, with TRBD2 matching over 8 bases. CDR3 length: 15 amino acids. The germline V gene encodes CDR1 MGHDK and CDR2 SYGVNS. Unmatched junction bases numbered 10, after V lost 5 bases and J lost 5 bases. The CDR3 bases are TGTGCCAGCAGTCCCCCGACTAGCGCTGGGGAGACCCAGTACTTC. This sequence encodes CASSPPTSAGETQYF.

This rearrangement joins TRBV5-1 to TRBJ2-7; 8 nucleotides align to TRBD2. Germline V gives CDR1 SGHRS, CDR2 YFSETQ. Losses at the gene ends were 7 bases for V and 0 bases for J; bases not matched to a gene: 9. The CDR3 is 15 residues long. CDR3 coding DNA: TGCGCCAGCGCATCGGGCGGGGGGTACTCCTACGAGCAGTACTTC. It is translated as CASASGGGYSYEQYF.

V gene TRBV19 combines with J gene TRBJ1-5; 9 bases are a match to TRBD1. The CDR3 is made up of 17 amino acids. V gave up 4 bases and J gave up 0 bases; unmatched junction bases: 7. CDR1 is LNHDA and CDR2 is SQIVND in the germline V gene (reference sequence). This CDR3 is CASSRQRGQGSNQPQHF. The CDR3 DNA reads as TGTGCCAGTAGTAGGCAACGGGGACAGGGTAGCAATCAGCCCCAGCATTTT.

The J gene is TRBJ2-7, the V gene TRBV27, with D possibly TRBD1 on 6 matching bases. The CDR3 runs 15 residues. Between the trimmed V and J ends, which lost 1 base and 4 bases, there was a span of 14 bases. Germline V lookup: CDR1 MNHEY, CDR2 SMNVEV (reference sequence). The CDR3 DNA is TGTGCCAGCAGTTTATATCCGACAGGCCCATACGAGCAGTACTTC. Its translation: CASSLYPTGPYEQYF.

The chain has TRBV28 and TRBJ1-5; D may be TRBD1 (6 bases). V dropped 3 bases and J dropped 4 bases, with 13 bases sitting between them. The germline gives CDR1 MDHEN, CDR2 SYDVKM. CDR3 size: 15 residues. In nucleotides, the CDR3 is TGTGCCAGCAGTTTCCCGGCAGGGGTTAATCAGCCCCAGCATTTT. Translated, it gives CASSFPAGVNQPQHF.

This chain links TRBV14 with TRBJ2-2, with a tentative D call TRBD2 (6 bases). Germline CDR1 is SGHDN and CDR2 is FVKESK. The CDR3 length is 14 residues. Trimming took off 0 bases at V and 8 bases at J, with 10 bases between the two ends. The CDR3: CASSQDRGFGELFF. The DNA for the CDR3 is TGTGCCAGCAGCCAAGATCGGGGGTTTGGGGAGCTGTTTTTT.

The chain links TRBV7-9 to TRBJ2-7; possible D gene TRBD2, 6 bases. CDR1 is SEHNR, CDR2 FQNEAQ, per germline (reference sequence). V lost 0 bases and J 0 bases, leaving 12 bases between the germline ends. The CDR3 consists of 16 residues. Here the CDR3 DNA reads TGTGCCAGCAGCTTAGCGGGGGACTTCCGCTCCTACGAGCAGTACTTC. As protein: CASSLAGDFRSYEQYF.

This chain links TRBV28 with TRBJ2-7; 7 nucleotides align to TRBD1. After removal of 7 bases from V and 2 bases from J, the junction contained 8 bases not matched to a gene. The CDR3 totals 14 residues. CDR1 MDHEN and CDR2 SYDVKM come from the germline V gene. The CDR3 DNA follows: TGTGCCAGCACAGGGGGAATTGGGACCTACGAGCAGTACTTC. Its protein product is CASTGGIGTYEQYF.

The CDR3 DNA sequence: TGTGCCAGCAGTTACCCCTCGCTCGGTAGCACAGATACGCAGTATTTT. It translates to CASSYPSLGSTDTQYF. This sequence joins TRBV6-6 and TRBJ2-3; D uncertain. CDR1 MNHNY and CDR2 SVGAGI come from the germline V gene (reference sequence). V gave up 2 bases and J gave up 0 bases, with 12 bases separating them. CDR3 length: 16 amino acids.

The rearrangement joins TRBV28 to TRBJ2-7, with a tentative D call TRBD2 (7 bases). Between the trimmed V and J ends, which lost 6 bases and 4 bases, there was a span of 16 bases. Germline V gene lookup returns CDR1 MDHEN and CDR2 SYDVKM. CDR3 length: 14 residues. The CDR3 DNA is TGTGCCAGCAGGCGGACAGCCGGGGGGTACGAGCAGTACTTC. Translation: CASRRTAGGYEQYF.